What follows are 18 T cell receptor beta chains derived from one specimen sequenced in a study of blood T cells in healthy people across ages. A second PCR of 7 to 11 cycles used a sample-barcoded 5' primer and a J-beta primer mix. A single record per CDR3 protein comes from TCRdb applying MiXCR to the 5' RACE reads. The table lists about 760,000 distinct CDR3 sequences, approximately 60% of them singletons. Sequences were obtained from blood. The receptor set was obtained from a man aged 35-49 years in good health.

CDR3: CASSPSGGSDTQYF. In DNA form, the CDR3 reads TGTGCCAGCAGCCCAAGCGGGGGTTCAGATACGCAGTATTTT. The chain links TRBV7-6 to TRBJ2-3, with 8 nucleotides matching TRBD2. CDR3 length equals 14 residues. V dropped 5 bases and J dropped 4; count of bases not matched to a gene: 5. The germline CDR1 and CDR2 sequences are SGHVS and FNYEAQ.

The V call is TRBV28, the J call TRBJ1-5; TRBD1 might be the D (5 bases). Trimming removed 2 bases at V and 3 bases at J, with 14 bases between. The CDR3 consists of 16 residues. Germline assignment: CDR1 MDHEN and CDR2 SYDVKM. CDR3 coding DNA: TGTGCCAGCAGTTTAGAAGGACACAACGCCAATCAGCCCCAGCATTTT. Translated: CASSLEGHNANQPQHF.

CDR3 residues: CASERGAGANVLTF. As DNA, the CDR3 is TGTGCCAGCGAAAGGGGGGCTGGGGCCAACGTCCTGACTTTC. The rearrangement joins TRBV2 to TRBJ2-6; the D call may be TRBD1 or TRBD2 (6 bases each). The CDR3 length is 14 residues. Germline V CDR1 and CDR2: SNHLY, FYNNEI. V lost 8 bases to trimming and J lost 2 bases, with 10 bases between them. The full variable domain, with the rest looked up from reference TRBV2 and TRBJ2-6, is EPEVTQTPSHQVTQMGQEVILRCVPISNHLYFYWYRQILGQKVEFLVSFYNNEISEKSEIFDDQFSVERPDGSNFTLKIRSTKLEDSAMYFCASERGAGANVLTFGAGSRLTVL.

The chain recombines TRBV7-9 with TRBJ1-3; 8 positions agree with TRBD1. The germline V gene has CDR1 SEHNR and CDR2 FQNEAQ (reference sequence). Trimming took 10 bases from V and 1 from J; bases not matched to a gene: 9. This CDR3 region has 15 residues. CDR3 nucleotide sequence: TGTGCCACCAACAGGGGGGGCCTGTCTGGAAACACCATATATTTT. It specifies CATNRGGLSGNTIYF.

This clonotype was seen a few times. The chain couples TRBV20-1 to TRBJ1-2; D call uncertain. With 0 bases removed from V and 0 bases from J, the gap between germline ends came to 5 bases. Germline CDR1 reads DFQATT; CDR2 reads SNEGSKA (reference sequence). This CDR3 contains 13 residues. The CDR3 coding sequence is TGCAGTGCTAGAGATTGGACTAACTATGGCTACACCTTC. It yields the protein CSARDWTNYGYTF.

V is TRBV6-2 or TRBV6-3 and J is TRBJ2-7; 7 nucleotides line up with TRBD1. CDR1 and CDR2 from the germline V gene are MNHEY and SVGEGT. J was trimmed by 2 bases and V by 8 bases; bases with no gene match: 6. The CDR3 runs 13 residues. CDR3 amino acids: CASRQGETYEQYF. CDR3 coding DNA: TGTGCCAGCCGACAGGGTGAAACCTACGAGCAGTACTTC.

This clonotype was detected ten times or more. The chain links TRBV4-2 to TRBJ1-5, with TRBD1 matching 8 bases. The germline V gene has CDR1 LGHNA and CDR2 YNFKEQ. The CDR3 consists of 17 residues. V was pared by 4 bases and J by 7 bases, with 15 bases of the junction left unmatched. The CDR3: CASSPGTGGSEPQPQHF. Written as DNA, the CDR3 is TGTGCCAGCAGCCCAGGGACAGGTGGGAGCGAACCACAGCCCCAGCATTTT.

This rearrangement joins TRBV28 to TRBJ1-2; D is uncertain. V lost 2 bases, J lost 4 bases, and 11 bases lay in between. The CDR3 loop spans 14 amino acids. Per the germline V gene, CDR1 is MDHEN and CDR2 is SYDVKM. CDR3: CASSLAGSLYGYTF. The CDR3 DNA is TGTGCCAGCAGTTTAGCAGGCTCACTCTATGGCTACACCTTC.

The chain combines TRBV6-2 or TRBV6-3 with TRBJ1-2; D possibly corresponds to TRBD1 (6 bases). This CDR3 spans 13 amino acids. Germline CDR1 MNHEY, CDR2 SVGEGT. V shed 6 bases and J shed 6 bases, with 14 bases lying between them. Here the CDR3 reads CASSSGTGHGYTF. CDR3 coding DNA: TGTGCCAGCAGCTCGGGAACAGGGCATGGCTACACCTTC.

The chain has TRBV5-1 and TRBJ2-1, with TRBD2 as a possible D gene (6 bases). V lost 4 bases and J 5 bases, leaving 13 bases between the germline ends. Germline V gene lookup returns CDR1 SGHRS and CDR2 YFSETQ. The length of the CDR3 is 14 residues. This chain's CDR3 is CASSPGGANNEQFF. The CDR3 region has the DNA TGCGCCAGCAGCCCCGGGGGAGCGAACAATGAGCAGTTCTTC.

This clonotype was counted ten times or more. The CDR3 coding sequence is TGCAGTGCTAGAGATTCCGGAGAATACGAGCAGTACTTC. This gives the protein CSARDSGEYEQYF. This rearrangement joins TRBV20-1 to TRBJ2-7; D unresolved. CDR3 length equals 13 residues. CDR1 is DFQATT, CDR2 SNEGSKA, per germline (reference sequence). V lost 0 bases, J lost 4 bases, and 10 bases lay in between.

The chain combines TRBV6-6 with TRBJ2-3; tentatively, D is TRBD1 (6 bases). Trimming shortened V by 7 bases and J by 2 bases, and 19 bases separated the two germline ends. The CDR3 has 16 amino acids. Per the germline V gene, CDR1 is MNHNY and CDR2 is SVGAGI (reference sequence). CDR3 nucleotides: TGTGCCAGCACCGACCCGCATGGGGGCTCCACAGATACGCAGTATTTT. Translating it yields CASTDPHGGSTDTQYF.

The chain carries TRBV7-6 and TRBJ1-1; D is undetermined. The V and J ends lost 7 bases and 3 bases respectively, with 18 bases between them. The CDR3 runs 15 residues. Germline assignment: CDR1 SGHVS and CDR2 FNYEAQ. This CDR3 is CASIYDLSGDTEAFF. CDR3 in DNA: TGTGCCAGCATCTATGATTTAAGCGGGGACACTGAAGCTTTCTTT.

The chain employs TRBV7-2 and TRBJ2-7, with 7 bases that match TRBD2. The CDR3 sequence is 15 residues long. J lost 3 bases, V lost 1 base, and 6 bases had no gene match. Germline loops: CDR1 SGHTA, CDR2 FQGNSA. DNA of the CDR3: TGTGCCAGCAGCTTAGTCGGGGGGACTATCTACGAGCAGTACTTC. It codes for CASSLVGGTIYEQYF.

This clonotype showed up just a few times. This chain links TRBV12-3 or TRBV12-4 with TRBJ2-7; the D gene is possibly TRBD1 (5 bases). The CDR3 consists of 15 residues. With 6 bases removed from V and 3 bases from J, the gap between germline ends came to 18 bases. The DNA of the CDR3 is TGTGCCAGCAGCCCCAGGGCGCGGAATCTCTACGAGCAGTACTTC. Its protein is CASSPRARNLYEQYF.

This chain links TRBV10-3 with TRBJ2-7; the D is unclear. The CDR3 has 12 residues. The V end was cut by 8 bases, the J end by 2 bases, with 10 bases between. Germline CDR1 is ENHRY and CDR2 is SYGVKD. In DNA, the CDR3 is TGTGCCATCGCGGATACAACCTACGAGCAGTACTTC. Protein: CAIADTTYEQYF.

This clonotype was recorded a few times. This rearrangement joins TRBV20-1 to TRBJ2-1, with TRBD2 matching over 16 bases. This CDR3 comprises 13 residues. Germline V lookup: CDR1 DFQATT, CDR2 SNEGSKA (reference sequence). CDR3: CSAGLAGGNEQFF. The CDR3 bases are TGCAGCGCGGGACTAGCGGGAGGGAATGAGCAGTTCTTC.

This clonotype turned up a few times. This rearrangement joins TRBV12-3 or TRBV12-4 to TRBJ2-1; TRBD1 matches at 7 bases. The J segment lost 1 base and the V segment lost 5 bases, leaving 8 bases of the junction unmatched. The CDR3 is made up of 16 amino acids. CDR3 amino acids: CASSPNTGVSYNEQFF. For the CDR3, the DNA is TGTGCCAGCAGTCCAAATACAGGGGTATCCTACAATGAGCAGTTCTTC.